The 26 T cell receptor beta chains below all came from one sample that was sequenced in a study of PD-1 blockade in mismatch repair-deficient tumors. Sequencing was performed with immunoSEQ multiplex PCR; in TCRdb, only in-frame clones are kept and a portion is missing. The table lists around 100,000 clones, about 83% of them singletons. The sequencing here drew on peripheral blood, taken 60 weeks after starting pembrolizumab. These receptor sequences come from an adult with mismatch repair-deficient cancer.

The rearrangement joins TRBV11-1 to TRBJ1-1; no clear D. This CDR3 region has 13 residues. Germline loops: CDR1 SGHAT, CDR2 FQDESV (reference sequence). Between the trimmed V and J ends, which lost 2 bases and 7 bases, there was a span of 11 bases. The CDR3 DNA follows: TGTGCCAGCAGCTTACGGCCACAGCTTGAAGCTTTCTTT. It encodes CASSLRPQLEAFF.

This chain uses TRBV5-1 with TRBJ1-1; 11 bases fit TRBD1. Germline V gene sequence: CDR1 SGHRS, CDR2 YFSETQ. This CDR3 region has 15 residues. The J segment lost 4 bases and the V segment lost 4 bases, leaving 6 bases of the junction unmatched. CDR3 region: CASSPRGTGGTEAFF. The CDR3 nucleotides read TGCGCCAGCAGCCCCCGAGGGACAGGGGGCACTGAAGCTTTCTTT.

This clone was seen only once. The gene calls are TRBV7-9 and TRBJ2-3, with 7 bases identical to TRBD1. The CDR3 contains 15 residues. Losses at the gene ends were 3 bases for V and 2 bases for J; bases not matched to a gene: 5. The germline CDR1 and CDR2 sequences are SEHNR and FQNEAQ (reference sequence). The DNA of the CDR3 is TGTGCCAGCAGCTTCGGGGACAGCGACACAGATACGCAGTATTTT. It encodes CASSFGDSDTDTQYF.

This clone has only a few counts. V is TRBV27 and J is TRBJ2-5; D is ambiguous. Trimming removed 0 bases from V and 2 bases from J, with 7 bases in between. CDR1 is MNHEY and CDR2 is SMNVEV in the germline V gene (reference sequence). The CDR3 runs to 14 residues. The CDR3 DNA is TGTGCCAGCAGTTTATCTTGGAAACAAGAGACCCAGTACTTC. Its translation is CASSLSWKQETQYF.

The V gene is TRBV6-1, the J gene TRBJ2-5; D uncertain. This CDR3 contains 12 residues. Germline V gene sequence: CDR1 MNHNS, CDR2 SASEGT. V lost 7 bases to trimming and J lost 5 bases, with 11 bases between them. The CDR3 nucleotides read TGTGCCAGCACTCGGACGGCGGAGACCCAGTACTTC. Translating it yields CASTRTAETQYF.

This clone was counted between two and nine times. The chain couples TRBV6-1 to TRBJ2-7; D may be TRBD2 (5 bases). The CDR3 is made up of 15 amino acids. Germline values: CDR1 MNHNS, CDR2 SASEGT. V shed 3 bases and J shed 12 bases, with 24 bases lying between them. The CDR3 protein is CASSEAGGARYEGYF. CDR3 sequence (DNA): TGTGCCAGCAGTGAGGCAGGCGGCGCCCGTTACGAGGGGTACTTC.

This clone was detected only once. The chain links TRBV19 to TRBJ2-1; TRBD1 agrees at 10 bases. J was trimmed by 5 bases and V by 5 bases; bases with no gene match: 9. Germline V CDR1 and CDR2: LNHDA, SQIVND (reference sequence). The CDR3 runs 16 residues. CDR3 in DNA: TGTGCCAGTAGTCAGGAGAGGGACAGGGGCGACAATGAGCAGTTCTTC. This sequence encodes CASSQERDRGDNEQFF.

The sample holds a few counts of this clone. The chain is built from TRBV5-1 and TRBJ2-7, with 11 bases aligning to TRBD2. The trim removed 4 bases at V and 2 bases at J, leaving 5 bases unmatched. CDR3 length equals 15 residues. Germline CDR1 reads SGHRS; CDR2 reads YFSETQ. CDR3 bases: TGCGCCAGCAGCAAAGGGACTAGCGGAACCTACGAGCAGTACTTC. Its protein product is CASSKGTSGTYEQYF.

This chain uses TRBV19 with TRBJ2-1; 9 positions agree with TRBD2. In germline, CDR1 is LNHDA, CDR2 SQIVND (reference sequence). V lost 1 base to trimming and J lost 8 bases; unmatched junction nucleotides: 3. The CDR3 extends over 14 amino acids. CDR3 residues: CASSIGRTSDEQFF. In DNA, the CDR3 is TGTGCCAGTAGTATAGGGAGGACTAGCGATGAGCAGTTCTTC.

The chain combines TRBV30 with TRBJ2-1, with D possibly matching TRBD2 (6 bases). The V end was cut by 3 bases, the J end by 6 bases, with 9 bases between. CDR3 length: 12 amino acids. Per germline, CDR1 GTSNPN and CDR2 SVGIG (reference sequence). In DNA form, the CDR3 reads TGTGCCTGGAGGGGGGGAACCAATGAGCAGTTCTTC. Its protein product is CAWRGGTNEQFF.

The rearrangement joins TRBV19 to TRBJ1-4; D not certain. The CDR3 covers 12 residues. V dropped 7 bases and J dropped 15 bases, with 18 bases sitting between them. CDR1 and CDR2 from the germline V gene are LNHDA and SQIVND (reference sequence). CDR3 sequence reads: CASNGRYGKVFF. In nucleotides, the CDR3 is TGTGCCAGTAATGGGCGTTACGGGAAGGTGTTTTTT.

The chain carries TRBV19 and TRBJ2-2; TRBD1 is a possible D gene (5 bases). V was cut by 3 bases and J by 7 bases, with 9 bases left in between. This CDR3 is 13 amino acids long. CDR1 and CDR2 (germline): LNHDA, SQIVND (reference sequence). CDR3 bases: TGTGCCAGTAGTATCATCCAGGGCGGGGAGCTGTTTTTT. Its protein product is CASSIIQGGELFF.

The chain is built from TRBV27 and TRBJ2-7; 9 positions agree with TRBD1. V was pared by 4 bases and J by 3 bases, with 10 bases of the junction left unmatched. The germline gives CDR1 MNHEY, CDR2 SMNVEV (reference sequence). The length of the CDR3 is 16 residues. The CDR3 nucleotides are TGTGCCAGCAGTTCACTTAACAGGGGGCTTAGCTACGAGCAGTACTTC. Its protein product is CASSSLNRGLSYEQYF.

This clone was counted once. The chain recombines TRBV4-3 with TRBJ2-7; 13 bases map to TRBD2. The CDR3 contains 20 residues. J lost 2 bases, V lost 0 bases, and 13 bases had no gene match. Germline-derived CDR1 and CDR2 are LGHNA and YSLEER. The CDR3 is CASSQEYTGTSGARAYEQYF. The CDR3 bases are TGCGCCAGCAGCCAAGAGTACACCGGGACTAGCGGGGCCCGGGCCTACGAGCAGTACTTC.

CDR3 amino acids: CASSFTGQGGFDYGYTF. In DNA, the CDR3 is TGTGCCAGCAGTTTCACGGGACAGGGAGGGTTTGACTATGGCTACACCTTC. This sequence joins TRBV27 and TRBJ1-2; TRBD1 matches 9 bases. CDR3 length: 17 amino acids. The trim removed 3 bases at V and 3 bases at J, leaving 11 bases unmatched. Looked up from germline, CDR1 is MNHEY and CDR2 is SMNVEV (reference sequence).

This clone has more than one count but fewer than ten. The J gene is TRBJ2-7, the V gene TRBV27; D not certain. Germline V lookup: CDR1 MNHEY, CDR2 SMNVEV (reference sequence). The CDR3 sequence is 14 residues long. Trimming shortened V by 0 bases and J by 4 bases, and 10 bases separated the two germline ends. Here the CDR3 DNA reads TGTGCCAGCAGTTTATCGCCCCCGGGTTACGAGCAGTACTTC. Translating gives CASSLSPPGYEQYF.

CDR3 sequence: CASSDRQGYQPQHF. As DNA, the CDR3 is TGTGCCAGCAGTGATAGGCAGGGGTATCAGCCCCAGCATTTT. The V call is TRBV6-1, the J call TRBJ1-5; D possibly corresponds to TRBD1 (6 bases). Germline loops: CDR1 MNHNS, CDR2 SASEGT. V dropped 3 bases and J dropped 5 bases, with 11 bases sitting between them. The CDR3 is 14 amino acids.

This chain connects TRBV5-6 to TRBJ2-1; D ambiguous. Germline V gene lookup returns CDR1 SGHDT and CDR2 YYEEEE. The CDR3 spans 15 residues. V lost 4 bases and J lost 4, with 15 bases in between. The CDR3 here is CASSDGSDEYNEQFF. In DNA form, the CDR3 reads TGTGCCAGCAGCGACGGGTCAGACGAATACAATGAGCAGTTCTTC.

This clone was detected a few times. This chain links TRBV2 with TRBJ2-1; D is ambiguous. Germline CDR1 and CDR2: SNHLY and FYNNEI. Trimming shortened V by 7 bases and J by 6 bases, and 16 bases separated the two germline ends. There are 14 residues in the CDR3. CDR3 DNA sequence: TGTGCCAGCAAAGGCGGAACCCTTGGCAATGAGCAGTTCTTC. Translating it yields CASKGGTLGNEQFF.

The chain uses TRBV7-9 and TRBJ1-4; D may be TRBD1 (6 bases). From germline, CDR1 is SEHNR and CDR2 FQNEAQ (reference sequence). CDR3 length: 14 residues. V lost 4 bases and J 4 bases, leaving 10 bases between the germline ends. The CDR3 nucleotides are TGTGCCAGCAGCTCAGGACAGATTAATGAAAAACTGTTTTTT. Protein: CASSSGQINEKLFF.

The rearrangement links TRBV11-1 to TRBJ1-3; D possibly corresponds to TRBD1 (5 bases). The CDR3 is 14 amino acids. CDR1 SGHAT and CDR2 FQDESV come from the germline V gene (reference sequence). The V end was cut by 3 bases, the J end by 4 bases, with 10 bases between. CDR3: CASSFTGSGNTIYF. The DNA of the CDR3 is TGTGCCAGCAGCTTTACAGGTTCCGGAAACACCATATATTTT.

The chain is built from TRBV6-6 and TRBJ2-7; no clear D gene. The germline V and J ends were trimmed by 7 bases and 0 bases, with 13 bases remaining between them. CDR1 MNHNY and CDR2 SVGAGI come from the germline V gene (reference sequence). CDR3 size: 14 residues. Here the CDR3 reads CASIDSQSSYEQYF. The DNA for the CDR3 is TGTGCCAGCATCGACTCCCAGAGCTCCTACGAGCAGTACTTC.

This chain connects TRBV19 to TRBJ2-7; either TRBD1 or TRBD2 may fit D (5 bases each). CDR1 and CDR2 from the germline V gene are LNHDA and SQIVND (reference sequence). The CDR3 is made up of 13 amino acids. Between the trimmed V and J ends, which lost 5 bases and 4 bases, there was a span of 12 bases. The CDR3 spells CASSPWGRYEQYF. Written as DNA, the CDR3 is TGTGCCAGTAGTCCCTGGGGGAGATACGAGCAGTACTTC.

The chain joins TRBV30 to TRBJ2-7; tentatively, D is TRBD1 (5 bases). The germline V and J ends were trimmed by 3 bases and 2 bases, with 11 bases remaining between them. The CDR3 has 13 amino acids. Looked up from germline, CDR1 is GTSNPN and CDR2 is SVGIG (reference sequence). The CDR3 DNA reads as TGTGCCTGGAGGCCCCAAGGGGCCTACGAGCAGTACTTC. Protein: CAWRPQGAYEQYF. Combining the CDR3 with reference TRBV30 and TRBJ2-7 gives the whole variable domain SQTIHQWPATLVQPVGSPLSLECTVEGTSNPNLYWYRQAAGRGLQLLFYSVGIGQISSEVPQNLSASRPQDRQFILSSKKLLLSDSGFYLCAWRPQGAYEQYFGPGTRLTVT.

The chain couples TRBV6-4 to TRBJ2-2; 11 positions agree with TRBD2. Trimming removed 4 bases from V and 6 bases from J; junction bases left unmatched: 1. In germline, CDR1 is MRHNA, CDR2 SNTAGT. This CDR3 contains 14 residues. The CDR3, as DNA: TGTGCCAGCAGTGTACTAGCGGGAGCCGGGGAGCTGTTTTTT. Residues: CASSVLAGAGELFF.

This clone was detected a few times. The genes are TRBV11-3 and TRBJ1-2; D unclear. Trimming pared 0 bases from V and 4 bases from J, leaving 6 bases between. CDR1 SGHNT and CDR2 YENEEA come from the germline V gene. The CDR3 length is 13 residues. CDR3 DNA: TGTGCCAGCAGCTTAGATTCTATCTATGGCTACACCTTC. Translation: CASSLDSIYGYTF.